This TCR beta chain came from a study of vaccination and CD4 T cells after COVID-19. Study as a whole: From HCoV-229E, HCoV-OC43, HCoV-NL63 and SARS-CoV-2, overlapping spike peptides were used to stimulate the cells. No peptide, an HIV-1 Nef pool, or a CEFX pool was what each control culture received.

Treatment: roughly nine-day PBMC culture with coronavirus spike peptide pools or control peptides (ViraFEST assay). Peptide pools at about 11 ug/ml, together with 8.5 to 10 IU/ml IL-2, were added to cultures of under 2.5 million PBMCs per well. Comments on this clonotype: Its antigen is unknown.

CD4+ T cells that had been cultured provided DNA sequenced with the Oncomine TCR Beta short-read assay. From CD4+ T cells that had been cultured, genomic DNA was extracted. Using its own MiXCR run on the PCR reads, TCRdb lists one record per CDR3 protein. In the table there are roughly 20,000 distinct CDR3 sequences, just over 60% of which are singletons. The sequenced sample was CD4+ T cells from blood, cultured in vitro. This clonotype originated in a human donor who had recovered from COVID-19.

CDR3 in amino acids: CASSLTGTHGYTF. The DNA of the CDR3 is TGTGCCAGCAGCTTAACGGGGACCCATGGCTACACCTTC. The chain is built from TRBV7-3 and TRBJ1-2, with D maybe TRBD1 (5 bases). Trimming removed 0 bases from V and 6 bases from J, with 8 bases in between. This CDR3 is built from 13 residues. Looked up from germline, CDR1 is SGHTA and CDR2 is FQGTGA.